A single sample gave rise to the 21 T cell receptor beta chains below, sequenced in a study of T cells in Graves' hyperthyroidism and ophthalmopathy. Amplification yielded TCR beta CDR3 regions, with RNA transcripts as the source. First-round RT-PCR with HTBI primers amplified the TCR CDR3 region. TCRdb itself ran the multiplex PCR reads through MiXCR, one entry per CDR3 protein. Among approximately 430,000 distinct CDR3 sequences, about 15% were seen once, and the ten largest hold about 13%. Sequencing input: blood. The receptors shown here come from a man younger than 30 with Graves' ophthalmopathy.

This clonotype has just a few counts. This sequence joins TRBV5-4 and TRBJ2-7; D remains unclear. The germline gives CDR1 SGHNT, CDR2 YYREEE (reference sequence). This CDR3 comprises 14 residues. V was cut by 4 bases and J by 4 bases, with 15 bases left in between. The CDR3 region is CASSPSFGDYEQYF. DNA for the CDR3: TGTGCCAGCAGCCCGTCATTTGGGGATTACGAGCAGTACTTC.

This clonotype has ten or more counts. The V gene is TRBV5-1, the J gene TRBJ1-2; D unresolved. V was trimmed by 4 bases and J by 8 bases, leaving 9 bases between them. This CDR3 has 11 amino acids. Per the germline V gene, CDR1 is SGHRS and CDR2 is YFSETQ. The CDR3 DNA follows: TGCGCCAGCAGCCCCATTGACGGCTACACCTTC. It is translated as CASSPIDGYTF.

Many counts were recorded for this clonotype. The J gene is TRBJ2-7, the V gene TRBV6-1; D possibly uses TRBD1 or TRBD2 (6 bases each). There are 14 residues in the CDR3. The ends were cut back, 7 bases at V and 5 bases at J, with 18 bases in the middle. Germline CDR1 and CDR2: MNHNS and SASEGT. DNA for the CDR3: TGTGCCAGCAAGGACGGGGGCCTTAGCCACGAGCAGTACTTC. Encoded protein: CASKDGGLSHEQYF.

On this clonotype: As the CDR3 is not closed by the conserved phenylalanine or tryptophan, this likely results from a read error. The chain links TRBV20-1 to TRBJ2-7; TRBD2 aligns across 9 bases. Germline assignment: CDR1 DFQATT and CDR2 SNEGSKA (reference sequence). With V trimmed by 3 bases and J by 3 bases, 3 bases remained unmatched. The CDR3 extends over 13 amino acids. The CDR3 nucleotides are TGCAGTGCTAGTTCGACTAGCGGCTACGAGCAGTACCTC. Protein sequence: CSASSTSGYEQYL.

There are a few counts of this clonotype. The J gene is TRBJ1-1, the V gene TRBV24-1, with 9 bases fitting TRBD1. The CDR3 covers 16 residues. Unmatched junction bases numbered 12, after V lost 8 bases and J lost 3 bases. Germline lookup yields CDR1 KGHDR and CDR2 SFDVKD. CDR3 nucleotide sequence: TGTGCCACCACCATGACAGGGGGGCTTTGGGACACTGAAGCTTTCTTT. Its translation: CATTMTGGLWDTEAFF.

This clonotype was found a few times. The CDR3 bases are TGTGCCAGCAGTGATGTTGGGGTGGGGGCCAACGTCCTGACTTTC. Translation: CASSDVGVGANVLTF. The genes are TRBV6-1 and TRBJ2-6; D unresolved. From germline, CDR1 is MNHNS and CDR2 SASEGT. V lost 3 bases to trimming and J lost 4 bases, with 10 bases between them. The CDR3 length is 15 residues.

The rearrangement uses TRBV6-1 and TRBJ2-1; D is possibly TRBD2 (6 bases). Between the trimmed V and J ends, which lost 6 bases and 7 bases, there was a span of 19 bases. The CDR3 sequence is 15 residues long. Germline V gene lookup returns CDR1 MNHNS and CDR2 SASEGT. The CDR3 is CASSPTSTSWNEQFF. The CDR3 DNA is TGTGCCAGCAGCCCTACTAGCACATCGTGGAATGAGCAGTTCTTC.

This clonotype was detected many times. This chain connects TRBV27 to TRBJ2-3; 7 nucleotides align to TRBD2. The length of the CDR3 is 14 residues. Germline CDR1 reads MNHEY; CDR2 reads SMNVEV (reference sequence). Trimming removed 4 bases from V and 1 base from J; junction bases left unmatched: 2. The CDR3 is CASSSAGRTDTQYF. The CDR3 bases are TGTGCCAGCAGTTCAGCGGGACGCACAGATACGCAGTATTTT.

This clonotype was seen ten or more times. The chain uses TRBV15 and TRBJ2-7; unclear D gene. The V and J ends lost 5 bases and 2 bases respectively, with 13 bases between them. CDR1 is LNHNV, CDR2 YYDKDF, per germline (reference sequence). The CDR3 contains 14 residues. The CDR3 spells CATSPRVAAYEQYF. DNA for the CDR3: TGTGCCACCAGCCCCCGAGTGGCAGCCTACGAGCAGTACTTC.

The chain links TRBV6-1 to TRBJ1-1; 7 nucleotides line up with TRBD1. The CDR3 is made up of 12 amino acids. With 8 bases clipped from V and 4 bases from J, the junction kept 4 bases outside the gene matches. Looked up from germline, CDR1 is MNHNS and CDR2 is SASEGT. The CDR3 bases are TGTGCCAGCGCAGGGGGTAGCACTGAAGCTTTCTTT. This encodes CASAGGSTEAFF.

This clonotype was seen once. With a much larger clone just one base away, this may be a read error. J is TRBJ1-2 and V is TRBV6-9; D call uncertain. The germline V gene encodes CDR1 MNHGY and CDR2 SVAAGI. This CDR3 is 11 amino acids long. The CDR3 region has the DNA TGTACCAGCAGTTACTCGTATGGCTACACCTTC. This gives the protein CTSSYSYGYTF.

The chain carries TRBV14 and TRBJ2-2; TRBD1 is a possible D gene (6 bases). V shed 4 bases and J shed 4 bases, with 19 bases lying between them. This CDR3 has 17 amino acids. Germline V gene sequence: CDR1 SGHDN, CDR2 FVKESK. The CDR3 region has the DNA TGTGCCAGCAGCCCCCACAGGGTGGGGGTATTCACCGGGGAGCTGTTTTTT. The encoded protein is CASSPHRVGVFTGELFF.

V gene TRBV6-5 combines with J gene TRBJ1-2, with D uncertain. There are 13 residues in the CDR3. The germline V gene has CDR1 MNHEY and CDR2 SVGAGI. V was clipped by 1 base and J by 4 bases, with 7 bases between them. CDR3 loop: CASSYYGAYGYTF. CDR3 nucleotides: TGTGCCAGCAGTTACTACGGCGCCTATGGCTACACCTTC.

This clonotype occurred many times. J is TRBJ1-4 and V is TRBV30, with TRBD1 matching over 9 bases. CDR3 size: 13 residues. V lost 1 base, J lost 7 bases, and 1 base stayed unmatched. Germline CDR1 and CDR2: GTSNPN and SVGIG (reference sequence). The DNA of the CDR3 is TGTGCCTGGAGTGGACAGGGGGGTGAAAAACTGTTTTTT. Residues: CAWSGQGGEKLFF. Using reference TRBV30 and TRBJ1-4 for the parts outside the CDR3, the full variable domain is SQTIHQWPATLVQPVGSPLSLECTVEGTSNPNLYWYRQAAGRGLQLLFYSVGIGQISSEVPQNLSASRPQDRQFILSSKKLLLSDSGFYLCAWSGQGGEKLFFGSGTQLSVL.

The chain carries TRBV6-5 and TRBJ2-3; 9 nucleotides align to TRBD2. The J segment lost 6 bases and the V segment lost 2 bases, leaving 3 bases of the junction unmatched. CDR1 MNHEY and CDR2 SVGAGI come from the germline V gene. The CDR3 is made up of 14 amino acids. The CDR3 loop is CASSYVAGGDTQYF. CDR3 bases: TGTGCCAGCAGTTACGTTGCGGGGGGGGATACGCAGTATTTT.

This chain links TRBV15 with TRBJ2-2; perhaps TRBD1 as D (6 bases). The germline V and J ends were trimmed by 0 bases and 3 bases, with 11 bases remaining between them. The CDR3 is made up of 16 amino acids. Germline CDR1 is LNHNV and CDR2 is YYDKDF (reference sequence). This CDR3 is CATSRDYDRHTGELFF. The CDR3 DNA follows: TGTGCCACCAGCAGAGACTACGACAGGCACACCGGGGAGCTGTTTTTT.

This clonotype was picked up a small number of times. The rearrangement links TRBV7-2 to TRBJ1-3; 7 nucleotides align to TRBD1. Losses at the gene ends were 5 bases for V and 3 bases for J; bases not matched to a gene: 7. This CDR3 spans 15 amino acids. The germline V gene has CDR1 SGHTA and CDR2 FQGNSA. In nucleotides, the CDR3 is TGTGCCAGCAGCCGGGACAGCACCTTTGGAAACACCATATATTTT. Translating it yields CASSRDSTFGNTIYF.

This clonotype was seen at least ten times. V and J are TRBV29-1 and TRBJ2-7, with D perhaps matching TRBD2 (7 bases). The CDR3 totals 13 residues. Trimming pared 4 bases from V and 7 bases from J, leaving 17 bases between. Germline CDR1 and CDR2: SQVTM and ANQGSEA. The CDR3 here is CSVGTGGGREQYF. CDR3 sequence (DNA): TGCAGCGTTGGGACGGGGGGCGGCCGGGAGCAGTACTTC.

The sample holds many counts of this clonotype. The gene calls are TRBV6-1 and TRBJ2-5, with D unclear. CDR1 is MNHNS, CDR2 SASEGT, per germline. The CDR3 loop spans 14 amino acids. The V gene lost 6 bases and the J gene lost 1 base, with 12 bases spanning the gap. CDR3 sequence: CASRATLGQETQYF. DNA for the CDR3: TGTGCCAGCAGAGCAACGCTAGGCCAAGAGACCCAGTACTTC.

The table lists this clonotype with a few counts. V gene TRBV19 combines with J gene TRBJ2-1; TRBD2 matches 10 bases. The germline V gene has CDR1 LNHDA and CDR2 SQIVND (reference sequence). This CDR3 region has 17 residues. Unmatched junction bases numbered 5, after V lost 0 bases and J lost 3 bases. The CDR3 region is CASSIDGASGGYNEQFF. CDR3 DNA sequence: TGTGCCAGTAGTATAGATGGGGCTAGCGGGGGCTACAATGAGCAGTTCTTC.

Many counts were recorded for this clonotype. The rearrangement links TRBV7-3 to TRBJ2-7; TRBD1 agrees at 9 bases. The CDR3 is made up of 15 amino acids. Germline V lookup: CDR1 SGHTA, CDR2 FQGTGA. The ends lost 5 bases at V and 4 bases at J; junction bases unmatched: 9. The CDR3 here is CASSIGTGQNYEQYF. The DNA of the CDR3 is TGTGCCAGCAGCATCGGGACAGGGCAAAATTACGAGCAGTACTTC.